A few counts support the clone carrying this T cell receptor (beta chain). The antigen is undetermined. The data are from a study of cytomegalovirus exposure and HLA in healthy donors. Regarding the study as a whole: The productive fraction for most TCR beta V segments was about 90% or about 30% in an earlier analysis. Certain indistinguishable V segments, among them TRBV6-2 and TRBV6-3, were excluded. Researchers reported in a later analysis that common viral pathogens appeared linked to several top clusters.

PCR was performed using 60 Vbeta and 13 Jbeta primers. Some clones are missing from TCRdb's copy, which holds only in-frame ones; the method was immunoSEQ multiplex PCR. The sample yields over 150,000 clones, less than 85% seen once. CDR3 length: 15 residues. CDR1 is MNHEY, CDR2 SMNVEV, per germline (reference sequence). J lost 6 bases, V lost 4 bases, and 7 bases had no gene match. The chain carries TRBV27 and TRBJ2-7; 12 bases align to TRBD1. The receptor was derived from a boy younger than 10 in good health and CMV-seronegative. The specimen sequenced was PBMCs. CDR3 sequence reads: CASSSAGQGAGEQYF. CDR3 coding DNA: TGTGCCAGCAGTTCCGCGGGACAGGGGGCCGGCGAGCAGTACTTC.